The clone carrying this T cell receptor (beta chain) was found many times. Its antigen is not known. TCRdb independently ran MiXCR on the RACE reads; one entry per CDR3 protein. The sample lists some 60,000 distinct CDR3 sequences, roughly 12% occurring once. This record comes from a study of human T cells and chemical hapten exposure. Notes on the study in general: Alopecia was present in the donors, so their immune response may differ from healthy people's. TCRs exceeding a frequency of 1 in 1000 stayed unchanged under DPC sensitization.

Time point noted: pre-sensitization, week 0. The treatment here: therapeutic diphenylcyclopropenone sensitization with weekly scalp DPC. There are 15 residues in the CDR3. The J segment lost 4 bases and the V segment lost 2 bases, leaving 7 bases of the junction unmatched. The germline gives CDR1 KGHSH, CDR2 LQKENI. The source of this sequence is a middle-aged woman with alopecia areata. Some clones in this sample may be carry-over from other donors' samples. The sample was whole blood, taken in connection with sensitization to the hapten diphenylcyclopropenone (DPC). The chain couples TRBV18 to TRBJ2-5, with TRBD2 matching 7 bases. Here the CDR3 reads CASSPVGGGTETQYF. CDR3 nucleotides: TGTGCCAGCTCACCAGTTGGCGGGGGAACAGAGACCCAGTACTTC.